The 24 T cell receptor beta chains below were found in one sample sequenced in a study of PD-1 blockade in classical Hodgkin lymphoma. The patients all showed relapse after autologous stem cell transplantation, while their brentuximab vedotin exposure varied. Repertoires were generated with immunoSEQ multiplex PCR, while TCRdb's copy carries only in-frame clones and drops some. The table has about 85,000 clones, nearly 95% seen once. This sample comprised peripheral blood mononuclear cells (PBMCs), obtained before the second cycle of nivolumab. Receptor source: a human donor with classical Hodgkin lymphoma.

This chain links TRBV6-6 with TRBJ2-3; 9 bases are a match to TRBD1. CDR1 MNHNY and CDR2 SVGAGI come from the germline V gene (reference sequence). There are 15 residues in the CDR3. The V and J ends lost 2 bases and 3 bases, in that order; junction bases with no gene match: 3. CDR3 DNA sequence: TGTGCCAGCAGTTACGGGGGGACAGGGACAGATACGCAGTATTTT. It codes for CASSYGGTGTDTQYF.

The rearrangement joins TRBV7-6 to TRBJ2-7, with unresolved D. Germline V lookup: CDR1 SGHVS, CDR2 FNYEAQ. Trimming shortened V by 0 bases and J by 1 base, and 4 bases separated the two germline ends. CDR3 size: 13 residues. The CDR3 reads CASSLADSYEQYF. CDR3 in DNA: TGTGCCAGCAGCTTAGCGGATTCCTACGAGCAGTACTTC.

The CDR3 sequence is CASSESRGGAGELFF. The CDR3 DNA sequence: TGCGCCAGCAGTGAGTCGCGGGGAGGGGCCGGGGAGCTGTTTTTT. V gene TRBV10-1 combines with J gene TRBJ2-2; 7 bases line up with TRBD2. Germline assignment: CDR1 WNHNN and CDR2 SYGVQD (reference sequence). J was trimmed by 6 bases and V by 0 bases; bases with no gene match: 4. The CDR3 sequence is 15 residues long.

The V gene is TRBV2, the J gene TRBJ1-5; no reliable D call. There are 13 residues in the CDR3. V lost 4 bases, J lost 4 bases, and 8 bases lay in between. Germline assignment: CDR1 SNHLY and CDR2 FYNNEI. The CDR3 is CASSVFRNQPQHF. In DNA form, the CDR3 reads TGTGCCAGCAGTGTTTTCAGGAATCAGCCCCAGCATTTT.

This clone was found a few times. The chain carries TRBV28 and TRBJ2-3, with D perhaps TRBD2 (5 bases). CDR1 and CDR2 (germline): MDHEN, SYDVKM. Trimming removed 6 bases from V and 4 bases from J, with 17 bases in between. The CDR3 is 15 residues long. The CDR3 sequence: CASSLTPPRADTQYF. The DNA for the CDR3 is TGTGCCAGCAGCCTCACGCCGCCGAGGGCAGATACGCAGTATTTT.

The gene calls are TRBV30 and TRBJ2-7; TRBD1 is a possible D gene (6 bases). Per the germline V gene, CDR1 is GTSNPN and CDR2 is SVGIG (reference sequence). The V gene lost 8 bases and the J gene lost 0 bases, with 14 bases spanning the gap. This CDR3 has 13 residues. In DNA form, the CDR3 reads TGTGCCCAGCTACAGGGCCCCTCCTACGAGCAGTACTTC. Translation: CAQLQGPSYEQYF.

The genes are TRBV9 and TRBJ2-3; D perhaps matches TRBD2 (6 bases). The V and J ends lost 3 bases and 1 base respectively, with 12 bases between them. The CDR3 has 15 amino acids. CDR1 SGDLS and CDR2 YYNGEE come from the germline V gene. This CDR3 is CASSGGRRGTDTQYF. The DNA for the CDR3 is TGTGCCAGCAGCGGGGGGAGGCGGGGCACAGATACGCAGTATTTT.

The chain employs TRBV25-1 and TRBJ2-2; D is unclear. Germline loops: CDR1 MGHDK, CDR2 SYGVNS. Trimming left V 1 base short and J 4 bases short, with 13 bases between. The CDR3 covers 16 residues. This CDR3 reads CASSESPRVGTGELFF. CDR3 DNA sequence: TGTGCCAGCAGTGAATCCCCCCGCGTCGGCACCGGGGAGCTGTTTTTT.

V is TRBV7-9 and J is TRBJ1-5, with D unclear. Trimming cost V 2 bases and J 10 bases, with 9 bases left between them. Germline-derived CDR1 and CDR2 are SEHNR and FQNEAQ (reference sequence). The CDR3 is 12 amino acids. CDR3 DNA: TGTGCCAGCAGCTTATCCGGCAGACCCCAGCATTTT. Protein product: CASSLSGRPQHF.

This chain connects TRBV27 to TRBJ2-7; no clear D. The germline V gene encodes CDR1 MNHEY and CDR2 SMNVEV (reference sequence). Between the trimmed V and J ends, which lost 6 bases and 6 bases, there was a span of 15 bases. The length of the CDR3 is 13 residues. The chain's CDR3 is CASRPDGFPEQYF. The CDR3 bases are TGTGCCAGCAGGCCCGATGGGTTTCCCGAGCAGTACTTC.

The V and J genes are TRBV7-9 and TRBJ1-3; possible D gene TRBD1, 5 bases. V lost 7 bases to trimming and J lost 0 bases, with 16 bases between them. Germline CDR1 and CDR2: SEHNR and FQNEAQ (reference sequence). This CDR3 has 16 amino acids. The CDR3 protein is CASNPEGDSSGNTIYF. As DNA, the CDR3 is TGTGCCAGCAACCCGGAAGGGGACTCCTCTGGAAACACCATATATTTT.

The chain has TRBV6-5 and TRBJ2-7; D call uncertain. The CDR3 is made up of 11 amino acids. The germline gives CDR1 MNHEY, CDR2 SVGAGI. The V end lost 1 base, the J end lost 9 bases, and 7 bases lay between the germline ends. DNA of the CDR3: TGTGCCAGCAGTTACTTGGGCGCGCAGTACTTC. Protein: CASSYLGAQYF.

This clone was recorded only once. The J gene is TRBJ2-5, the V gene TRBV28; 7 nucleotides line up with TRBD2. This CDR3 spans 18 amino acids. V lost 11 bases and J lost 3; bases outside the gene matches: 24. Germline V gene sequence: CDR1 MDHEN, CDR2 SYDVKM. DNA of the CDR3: TGTGCCTCCCGGAGTTATGGGCTGCGGGAGCTGGGAGAAGAGACCCAGTACTTC. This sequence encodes CASRSYGLRELGEETQYF.

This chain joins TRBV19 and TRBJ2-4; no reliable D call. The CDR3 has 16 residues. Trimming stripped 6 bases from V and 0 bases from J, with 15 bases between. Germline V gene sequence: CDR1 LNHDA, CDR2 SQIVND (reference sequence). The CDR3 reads CASRVTALLAKNIQYF. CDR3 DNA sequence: TGTGCCAGTAGAGTTACAGCGCTACTAGCCAAAAACATTCAGTACTTC.

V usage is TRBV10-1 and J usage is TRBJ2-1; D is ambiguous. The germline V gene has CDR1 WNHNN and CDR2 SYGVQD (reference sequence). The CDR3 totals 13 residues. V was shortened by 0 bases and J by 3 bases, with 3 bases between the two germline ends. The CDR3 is CASSESFYNEQFF. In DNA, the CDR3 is TGCGCCAGCAGTGAGTCTTTCTACAATGAGCAGTTCTTC.

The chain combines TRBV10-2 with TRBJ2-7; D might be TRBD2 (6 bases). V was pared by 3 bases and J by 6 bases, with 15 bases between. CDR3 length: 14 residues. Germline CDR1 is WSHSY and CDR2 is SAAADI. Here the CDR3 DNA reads TGCGCCAGCAGTGATTCCGGGAGAGTTGGCGAGCAGTACTTC. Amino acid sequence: CASSDSGRVGEQYF.

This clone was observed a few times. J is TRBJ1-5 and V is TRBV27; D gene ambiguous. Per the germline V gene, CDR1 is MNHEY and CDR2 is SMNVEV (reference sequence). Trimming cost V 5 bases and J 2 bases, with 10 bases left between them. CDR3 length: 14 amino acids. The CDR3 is CASSLGVGNQPQHF. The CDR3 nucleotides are TGTGCCAGCAGTCTGGGAGTGGGCAATCAGCCCCAGCATTTT.

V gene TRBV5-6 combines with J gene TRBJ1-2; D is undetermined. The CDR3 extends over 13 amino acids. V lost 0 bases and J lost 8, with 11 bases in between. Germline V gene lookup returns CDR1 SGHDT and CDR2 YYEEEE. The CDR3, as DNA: TGTGCCAGCAGCTTGGGGGCAGGTAGCGGCTACACCTTC. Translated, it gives CASSLGAGSGYTF.

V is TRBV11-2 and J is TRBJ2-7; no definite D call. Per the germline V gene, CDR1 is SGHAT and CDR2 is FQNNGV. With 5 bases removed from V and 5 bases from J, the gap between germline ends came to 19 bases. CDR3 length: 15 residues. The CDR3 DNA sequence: TGTGCCAGCAGCCTCCCCCCATCGACTCTCGACGAGCAGTACTTC. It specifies CASSLPPSTLDEQYF.

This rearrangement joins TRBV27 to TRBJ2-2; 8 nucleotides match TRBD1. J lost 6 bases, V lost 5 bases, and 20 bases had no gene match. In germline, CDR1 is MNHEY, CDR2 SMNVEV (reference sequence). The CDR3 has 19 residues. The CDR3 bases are TGTGCCAGCAGTCAGTTGGGCAGGGGGCCAGAGGGGCAAGCCGGGGAGCTGTTTTTT. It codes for CASSQLGRGPEGQAGELFF.

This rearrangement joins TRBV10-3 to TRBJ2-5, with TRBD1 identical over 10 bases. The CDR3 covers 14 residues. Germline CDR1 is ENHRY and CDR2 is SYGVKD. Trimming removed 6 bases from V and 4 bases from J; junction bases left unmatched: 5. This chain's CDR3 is CAIRGDRGTETQYF. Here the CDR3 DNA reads TGTGCCATCAGAGGGGACAGGGGTACAGAGACCCAGTACTTC.

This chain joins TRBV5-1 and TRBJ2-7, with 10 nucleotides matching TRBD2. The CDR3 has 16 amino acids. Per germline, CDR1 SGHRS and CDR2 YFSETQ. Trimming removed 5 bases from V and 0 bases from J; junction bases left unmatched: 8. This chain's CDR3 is CASSWLAGVHSYEQYF. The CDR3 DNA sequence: TGCGCCAGCAGTTGGCTAGCGGGAGTCCACTCCTACGAGCAGTACTTC.

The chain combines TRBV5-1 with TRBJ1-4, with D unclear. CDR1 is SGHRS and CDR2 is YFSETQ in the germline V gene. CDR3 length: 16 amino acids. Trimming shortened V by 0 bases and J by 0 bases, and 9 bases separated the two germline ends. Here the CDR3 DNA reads TGCGCCAGCAGCTTGGTAGGGCGTGCAACTAATGAAAAACTGTTTTTT. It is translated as CASSLVGRATNEKLFF.

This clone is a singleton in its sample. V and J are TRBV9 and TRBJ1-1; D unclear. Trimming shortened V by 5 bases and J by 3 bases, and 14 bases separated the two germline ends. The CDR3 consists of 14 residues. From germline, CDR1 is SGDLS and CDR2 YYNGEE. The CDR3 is CASSPGPGDTEAFF. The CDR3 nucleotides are TGTGCCAGCAGTCCCGGACCGGGCGACACTGAAGCTTTCTTT.